This entry lists 4 T cell receptor beta chains sequenced from one sample in a study of response to subunit inactivated influenza vaccine. TCRdb called the RT-PCR reads again in MiXCR, with one record for every CDR3 protein. Here the sample spans over 450,000 distinct CDR3 sequences, over 10% being singletons. Sequencing was performed on PBMCs from blood, taken about 40 days after vaccination. The source of these receptors is a man aged 45-65 years who received an inactivated influenza vaccine.

This clonotype was seen a few times. The chain combines TRBV6-5 with TRBJ2-2; 7 bases map to TRBD1. The CDR3 has 16 amino acids. J lost 2 bases, V lost 2 bases, and 5 bases had no gene match. Per germline, CDR1 MNHEY and CDR2 SVGAGI. DNA for the CDR3: TGTGCCAGCAGTTACACTGACAGGGTTAACACCGGGGAGCTGTTTTTT. It specifies CASSYTDRVNTGELFF.

This rearrangement joins TRBV3-1 to TRBJ2-1; D is possibly TRBD2 (5 bases). The CDR3 loop spans 12 amino acids. Germline V gene lookup returns CDR1 LGHDT and CDR2 YNNKEL (reference sequence). V was cut by 2 bases and J by 10 bases, with 9 bases left in between. The CDR3 loop reads CASSQSEGEQFF. Here the CDR3 DNA reads TGTGCCAGCAGCCAATCAGAGGGCGAGCAGTTCTTC.

The table lists this clonotype with many counts. The chain carries TRBV20-1 and TRBJ2-1, with TRBD2 identical over 10 bases. In germline, CDR1 is DFQATT, CDR2 SNEGSKA (reference sequence). There are 18 residues in the CDR3. V lost 6 bases and J lost 8; bases outside the gene matches: 22. CDR3 region: CSATLGTEASGSLHEQFF. As DNA, the CDR3 is TGCAGTGCCACATTAGGAACTGAAGCTAGCGGGAGTCTCCATGAGCAGTTCTTC.

The gene calls are TRBV5-1 and TRBJ1-1, with 7 bases aligning to TRBD1. CDR3 length: 15 residues. The junction had 11 bases not matched to a gene; V was cut back by 6 bases and J by 3 bases. Germline loops: CDR1 SGHRS, CDR2 YFSETQ. The CDR3 here is CASTPRSTGDTEAFF. CDR3 bases: TGCGCCAGCACCCCGAGGTCTACAGGGGACACTGAAGCTTTCTTT.